Listed here are 29 T cell receptor beta chains from one sample, sequenced in a study of CD8 T cells in Susac syndrome. An amount of RNA that ranged from roughly 0.5 to 1 ug was reverse transcribed with random hexamers. MiXCR was run by TCRdb on the immunoSEQ multiplex PCR reads, yielding one entry per CDR3 protein. The repertoire holds approximately 190,000 distinct CDR3 sequences, with 91% as singletons. The sequencing sample was made of CD4+ T cells from PBMCs. These receptors were taken from a human donor with Susac syndrome.

The V gene is TRBV2, the J gene TRBJ1-6; D is ambiguous. With 6 bases removed from V and 7 bases from J, the gap between germline ends came to 13 bases. Germline CDR1 SNHLY, CDR2 FYNNEI. There are 14 residues in the CDR3. CDR3 coding DNA: TGTGCCAGCAGCAGGACTGGCGGCAATTCACCCCTCCACTTT. Amino acids: CASSRTGGNSPLHF.

This clonotype was picked up one time. The chain combines TRBV12-3 or TRBV12-4 with TRBJ1-1; TRBD1 might be the D (6 bases). V shed 3 bases and J shed 5 bases, with 16 bases lying between them. This CDR3 region has 15 residues. The CDR3 DNA is TGTGCCAGCAGTTTTGGGGTCGGGGGGCGGACTGAAGCTTTCTTT. Translation: CASSFGVGGRTEAFF.

CDR3 residues: CASSPRAGGGSMRTEAFF. The CDR3 nucleotides read TGTGCCAGCAGCCCACGGGCGGGCGGCGGTTCGATGCGCACTGAAGCTTTCTTT. The chain uses TRBV11-2 and TRBJ1-1; no firm D call. Trimming removed 5 bases at V and 4 bases at J, with 26 bases between. CDR1 is SGHAT, CDR2 FQNNGV, per germline. The CDR3 contains 18 residues.

This chain connects TRBV7-3 to TRBJ2-3; TRBD2 might be the D (6 bases). V lost 5 bases, J lost 4 bases, and 10 bases lay in between. Germline V gene lookup returns CDR1 SGHTA and CDR2 FQGTGA. The CDR3 has 13 residues. CDR3 sequence: CASSPRDSDTQYF. CDR3 coding DNA: TGTGCCAGCAGCCCCCGGGACTCAGATACGCAGTATTTT. Complete variable domain (other parts from reference TRBV7-3 and TRBJ2-3): GAGVSQTPSNKVTEKGKYVELRCDPISGHTALYWYRQSLGQGPEFLIYFQGTGAADDSGLPNDRFFAVRPEGSVSTLKIQRTERGDSAVYLCASSPRDSDTQYFGPGTRLTVL.

This clonotype was counted once. The V and J genes are TRBV28 and TRBJ2-7; no reliable D call. The V end was cut by 2 bases, the J end by 5 bases, with 13 bases between. Looked up from germline, CDR1 is MDHEN and CDR2 is SYDVKM. The length of the CDR3 is 14 residues. CDR3: CASSLNRLGNEQYF. Here the CDR3 DNA reads TGTGCCAGCAGTTTAAACAGATTGGGAAACGAGCAGTACTTC. Full variable domain (outside the CDR3, taken from reference TRBV28 and TRBJ2-7): DVKVTQSSRYLVKRTGEKVFLECVQDMDHENMFWYRQDPGLGLRLIYFSYDVKMKEKGDIPEGYSVSREKKERFSLILESASTNQTSMYLCASSLNRLGNEQYFGPGTRLTVT.

The genes are TRBV5-6 and TRBJ1-2, with 7 bases that match TRBD1. CDR1 and CDR2 from the germline V gene are SGHDT and YYEEEE. V was pared by 4 bases and J by 2 bases, with 14 bases of the junction left unmatched. This CDR3 comprises 17 residues. CDR3 DNA sequence: TGTGCCAGCAGCGTAGCTGGACAGGCAGTATACAACTATGGCTACACCTTC. Its translation: CASSVAGQAVYNYGYTF.

The rearrangement joins TRBV4-1 to TRBJ2-3; no clear D. The V end lost 2 bases, the J end lost 2 bases, and 14 bases lay between the germline ends. Germline CDR1 reads MGHRA; CDR2 reads YSYEKL. The CDR3 runs to 16 residues. CDR3 bases: TGCGCCAGCAGCCAAAACGGCCCACCGCACACAGATACGCAGTATTTT. Translated: CASSQNGPPHTDTQYF.

The V gene is TRBV3-1, the J gene TRBJ1-3; D unclear. This CDR3 spans 12 amino acids. Germline CDR1 reads LGHDT; CDR2 reads YNNKEL (reference sequence). Trimming cost V 2 bases and J 3 bases, with 2 bases left between them. The CDR3 nucleotides read TGTGCCAGCAGCCAATATGGAAACACCATATATTTT. Translated: CASSQYGNTIYF.

The chain uses TRBV7-9 and TRBJ2-1, with 7 nucleotides matching TRBD2. CDR3 length equals 12 residues. V was clipped by 2 bases and J by 9 bases; unmatched bases: 1. Germline assignment: CDR1 SEHNR and CDR2 FQNEAQ (reference sequence). CDR3 protein: CASSLSSGEQFF. The CDR3 nucleotides read TGTGCCAGCAGCTTATCTAGCGGTGAGCAGTTCTTC.

CDR3 amino acids: CASSEVRGSYEQYF. CDR3 bases: TGCGCCAGCAGTGAGGTCCGGGGCTCCTACGAGCAGTACTTC. V gene TRBV5-1 combines with J gene TRBJ2-7, with D perhaps TRBD2 (5 bases). CDR1 and CDR2 from the germline V gene are SGHRS and YFSETQ. Deletions cut 5 bases from V and 0 bases from J, with 12 bases between. This CDR3 has 14 amino acids.

The chain recombines TRBV6-6 with TRBJ2-3; 12 nucleotides align to TRBD2. CDR1 and CDR2 (germline): MNHNY, SVGAGI (reference sequence). The CDR3 extends over 16 amino acids. Trimming cost V 4 bases and J 6 bases; bases outside gene matches: 8. The CDR3 loop reads CASSSLAGGLGDTQYF. The CDR3 coding sequence is TGTGCCAGCAGTTCCCTAGCGGGGGGGCTCGGGGATACGCAGTATTTT.

The chain carries TRBV20-1 and TRBJ2-7, with a weak D call TRBD1 (5 bases). The V gene's germline CDR1 is DFQATT and CDR2 SNEGSKA (reference sequence). V was cut by 3 bases and J by 7 bases, with 10 bases left in between. The CDR3 totals 11 residues. The CDR3 loop is CSASRQGEQYF. CDR3 DNA: TGCAGTGCTAGTCGGCAGGGAGAGCAGTACTTC.

The chain couples TRBV30 to TRBJ1-6; TRBD1 matches 7 bases. The CDR3 runs 18 residues. The V gene end was trimmed by 2 bases and the J gene end by 7 bases; junction bases not matched to a gene: 17. Germline CDR1 reads GTSNPN; CDR2 reads SVGIG (reference sequence). CDR3 nucleotides: TGTGCCTGGAGTATCAACATCGTGACACAGGGGACCAATTCACCCCTCCACTTT. Amino acids: CAWSINIVTQGTNSPLHF.

CDR3 bases: TGTGCCAGCAGCTATGGGACAGAGCAGTTCTTC. Residues: CASSYGTEQFF. J is TRBJ2-1 and V is TRBV5-4, with D possibly being TRBD1 (6 bases). The V gene's germline CDR1 is SGHNT and CDR2 YYREEE (reference sequence). V lost 3 bases and J lost 10, with 8 bases in between. This CDR3 contains 11 residues.

This chain joins TRBV19 and TRBJ1-2; D perhaps matches TRBD1 (5 bases). Germline CDR1 and CDR2: LNHDA and SQIVND (reference sequence). Trimming cost V 7 bases and J 3 bases, with 9 bases left between them. CDR3 size: 12 residues. The CDR3, as DNA: TGTGCCAGTACCGACAGAGACTATGGCTACACCTTC. Translation: CASTDRDYGYTF.

J is TRBJ2-1 and V is TRBV7-9; TRBD1 might be the D (5 bases). The CDR3 runs to 19 residues. Trimming pared 1 base from V and 2 bases from J, leaving 21 bases between. Germline CDR1 is SEHNR and CDR2 is FQNEAQ (reference sequence). The CDR3 nucleotides are TGTGCCAGCAGCTTAGGTAAGGGGCTAGGCGGATCGACCTACAATGAGCAGTTCTTC. Translating gives CASSLGKGLGGSTYNEQFF.

This chain joins TRBV5-4 and TRBJ1-1, with a tentative D call TRBD1 (5 bases). V lost 2 bases and J 5 bases, leaving 10 bases between the germline ends. The length of the CDR3 is 13 residues. Germline V gives CDR1 SGHNT, CDR2 YYREEE (reference sequence). DNA of the CDR3: TGTGCCAGCAGCTTAATGGGGGGGACTGAAGCTTTCTTT. Its protein is CASSLMGGTEAFF.

As DNA, the CDR3 is TGTGCCAGCAAGGGCGGGGCGGTGGTCACCGGGGAGCTGTTTTTT. Amino acid sequence: CASKGGAVVTGELFF. The chain uses TRBV2 and TRBJ2-2; tentatively, D is TRBD2 (6 bases). Germline values: CDR1 SNHLY, CDR2 FYNNEI. Between the trimmed V and J ends, which lost 7 bases and 4 bases, there was a span of 16 bases. CDR3 length equals 15 residues.

The rearrangement joins TRBV19 to TRBJ1-6; TRBD1 matches at 9 bases. The CDR3 has 14 amino acids. The junction had 4 bases not matched to a gene; V was cut back by 4 bases and J by 9 bases. The V gene's germline CDR1 is LNHDA and CDR2 SQIVND (reference sequence). The CDR3 spells CASSTDRGRSPLHF. In DNA, the CDR3 is TGTGCCAGTAGTACGGACAGGGGTCGTTCACCCCTCCACTTT. Supplemented by reference TRBV19 and TRBJ1-6, the full variable domain reads DGGITQSPKYLFRKEGQNVTLSCEQNLNHDAMYWYRQDPGQGLRLIYYSQIVNDFQKGDIAEGYSVSREKKESFPLTVTSAQKNPTAFYLCASSTDRGRSPLHFGNGTRLTVT.

The V gene is TRBV6-2 or TRBV6-3, the J gene TRBJ2-7; the match to TRBD2 covers 10 bases. V was pared by 6 bases and J by 3 bases, with 5 bases of the junction left unmatched. Germline loops: CDR1 MNHEY, CDR2 SVGEGT. This CDR3 spans 14 amino acids. The CDR3 reads CASRFSGGNYEQYF. CDR3 nucleotide sequence: TGTGCCAGCAGGTTTAGCGGGGGGAACTACGAGCAGTACTTC.

The rearrangement uses TRBV30 and TRBJ1-1; D is undetermined. CDR1 GTSNPN and CDR2 SVGIG come from the germline V gene (reference sequence). The CDR3 has 13 residues. The V and J ends lost 0 bases and 10 bases respectively, with 15 bases between them. The CDR3 DNA sequence: TGTGCCTGGAGTGTAGTTCAGCGTCCGCGAGCTTTCTTT. This codes for CAWSVVQRPRAFF. The full variable domain, completed using reference TRBV30 and TRBJ1-1, is SQTIHQWPATLVQPVGSPLSLECTVEGTSNPNLYWYRQAAGRGLQLLFYSVGIGQISSEVPQNLSASRPQDRQFILSSKKLLLSDSGFYLCAWSVVQRPRAFFGQGTRLTVV.

The chain links TRBV7-2 to TRBJ2-5, with D perhaps being TRBD1 or TRBD2 (7 bases each). CDR1 and CDR2 (germline): SGHTA, FQGNSA. The length of the CDR3 is 15 residues. V lost 5 bases and J lost 5, with 18 bases in between. The CDR3 is CASSAGGGRRETQYF. CDR3 DNA: TGTGCCAGCAGCGCAGGGGGGGGCAGAAGGGAGACCCAGTACTTC. Based on the CDR3 plus reference TRBV7-2 and TRBJ2-5, the full variable domain is GAGVSQSPSNKVTEKGKDVELRCDPISGHTALYWYRQSLGQGLEFLIYFQGNSAPDKSGLPSDRFSAERTGGSVSTLTIQRTQQEDSAVYLCASSAGGGRRETQYFGPGTRLLVL.

J is TRBJ2-7 and V is TRBV28; 8 bases agree with TRBD1. The length of the CDR3 is 14 residues. Per the germline V gene, CDR1 is MDHEN and CDR2 is SYDVKM. After removal of 6 bases from V and 2 bases from J, the junction contained 6 bases not matched to a gene. The chain's CDR3 is CASRTGTGPYEQYF. In DNA form, the CDR3 reads TGTGCCAGCAGAACCGGGACAGGACCCTACGAGCAGTACTTC.

The rearrangement links TRBV3-1 to TRBJ2-3; D remains unclear. The germline V and J ends were trimmed by 1 base and 1 base, with 12 bases remaining between them. Looked up from germline, CDR1 is LGHDT and CDR2 is YNNKEL (reference sequence). The length of the CDR3 is 16 residues. CDR3 protein: CASSQGLTDGTDTQYF. In nucleotides, the CDR3 is TGTGCCAGCAGCCAAGGATTAACGGACGGCACAGATACGCAGTATTTT.

V usage is TRBV5-1 and J usage is TRBJ2-4; TRBD2 agrees at 8 bases. This CDR3 spans 15 amino acids. J lost 0 bases, V lost 1 base, and 0 bases had no gene match. In germline, CDR1 is SGHRS, CDR2 YFSETQ. CDR3 region: CASSLSGGAKNIQYF. The DNA for the CDR3 is TGCGCCAGCAGCTTGAGCGGGGGAGCCAAAAACATTCAGTACTTC.

This clonotype appeared a few times. The chain employs TRBV12-3 or TRBV12-4 and TRBJ2-7; 14 bases match TRBD2. CDR3 length equals 15 residues. V lost 4 bases to trimming and J lost 5 bases; unmatched junction nucleotides: 4. This chain's CDR3 is CASSWTSGRNNEQYF. DNA of the CDR3: TGTGCCAGCAGTTGGACTAGCGGGAGGAATAACGAGCAGTACTTC.

The chain is built from TRBV7-9 and TRBJ2-5, with 7 bases that match TRBD1. The CDR3 length is 15 residues. Germline V gene data show CDR1 as SEHNR and CDR2 as FQNEAQ (reference sequence). After removal of 4 bases from V and 2 bases from J, the junction contained 7 bases not matched to a gene. In DNA form, the CDR3 reads TGTGCCAGCAGCTACCAGGGGACAGTACAAGAGACCCAGTACTTC. Protein product: CASSYQGTVQETQYF.

The V and J genes are TRBV15 and TRBJ2-7; a possible D gene is TRBD2 (5 bases). Germline assignment: CDR1 LNHNV and CDR2 YYDKDF (reference sequence). This CDR3 has 14 amino acids. V was shortened by 0 bases and J by 1 base, with 7 bases between the two germline ends. The CDR3 reads CATSRESGSYEQYF. The CDR3 DNA sequence: TGTGCCACCAGCAGAGAATCGGGGTCCTACGAGCAGTACTTC. Together with reference TRBV15 and TRBJ2-7, the CDR3 gives the full variable domain: DAMVIQNPRYQVTQFGKPVTLSCSQTLNHNVMYWYQQKSSQAPKLLFHYYDKDFNNEADTPDNFQSRRPNTSFCFLDIRSPGLGDTAMYLCATSRESGSYEQYFGPGTRLTVT.

V gene TRBV12-5 combines with J gene TRBJ2-1; D may correspond to TRBD1 or TRBD2 (5 bases each). The CDR3 extends over 16 amino acids. Trimming took off 1 base at V and 0 bases at J, with 10 bases between the two ends. The germline V gene has CDR1 LGHNT and CDR2 FRNRAP. CDR3 bases: TGTGCTAGTGGTTTGGCCACAGGAGGCTCCTACAATGAGCAGTTCTTC. It yields the protein CASGLATGGSYNEQFF.